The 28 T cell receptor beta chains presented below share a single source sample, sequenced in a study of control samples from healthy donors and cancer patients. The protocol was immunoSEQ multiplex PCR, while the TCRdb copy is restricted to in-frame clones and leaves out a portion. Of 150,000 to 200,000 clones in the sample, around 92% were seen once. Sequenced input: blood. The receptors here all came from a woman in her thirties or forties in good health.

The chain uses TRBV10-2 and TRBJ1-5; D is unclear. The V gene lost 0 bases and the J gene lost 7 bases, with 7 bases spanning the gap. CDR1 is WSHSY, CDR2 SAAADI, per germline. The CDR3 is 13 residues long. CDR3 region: CASSESGEQPQHF. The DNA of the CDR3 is TGCGCCAGCAGTGAGTCCGGGGAGCAGCCCCAGCATTTT.

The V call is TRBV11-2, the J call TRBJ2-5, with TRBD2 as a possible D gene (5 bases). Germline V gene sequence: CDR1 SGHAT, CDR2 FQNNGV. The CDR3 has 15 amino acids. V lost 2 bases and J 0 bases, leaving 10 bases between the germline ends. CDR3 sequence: CASSLWGDYQETQYF. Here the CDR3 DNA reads TGTGCCAGCAGCTTATGGGGAGACTACCAAGAGACCCAGTACTTC.

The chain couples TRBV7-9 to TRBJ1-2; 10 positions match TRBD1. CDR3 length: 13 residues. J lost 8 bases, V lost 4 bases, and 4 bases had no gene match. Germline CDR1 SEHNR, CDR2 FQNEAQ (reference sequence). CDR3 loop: CASSWGQGNGYTF. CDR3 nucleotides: TGTGCCAGCAGCTGGGGACAGGGGAACGGCTACACCTTC.

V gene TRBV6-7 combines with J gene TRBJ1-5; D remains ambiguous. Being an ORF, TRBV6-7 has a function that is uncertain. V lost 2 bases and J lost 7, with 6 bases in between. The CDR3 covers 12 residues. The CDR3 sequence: CASSYKSQPQHF. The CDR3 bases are TGTGCCAGCAGTTACAAAAGCCAGCCCCAGCATTTT.

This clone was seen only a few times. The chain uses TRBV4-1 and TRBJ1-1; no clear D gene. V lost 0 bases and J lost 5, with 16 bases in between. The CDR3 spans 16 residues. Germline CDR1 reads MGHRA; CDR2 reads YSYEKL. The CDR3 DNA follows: TGCGCCAGCAGCCAAGATTATGGCGACCCGTTGACTGAAGCTTTCTTT. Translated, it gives CASSQDYGDPLTEAFF.

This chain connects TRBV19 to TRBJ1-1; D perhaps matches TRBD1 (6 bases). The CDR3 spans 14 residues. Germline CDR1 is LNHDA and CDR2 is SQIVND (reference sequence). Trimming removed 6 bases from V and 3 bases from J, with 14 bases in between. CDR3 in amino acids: CASRSGEGDTEAFF. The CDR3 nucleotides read TGTGCCAGTAGGTCAGGGGAGGGGGACACTGAAGCTTTCTTT.

The CDR3 is CASSQMAQTNTGELFF. The CDR3 bases are TGTGCCAGCAGCCAAATGGCACAGACGAACACCGGGGAGCTGTTTTTT. The V gene is TRBV3-1 (or the pseudogene TRBV3-2), the J gene TRBJ2-2; D not resolved. Trimming left V 2 bases short and J 0 bases short, with 10 bases between. Germline V gene data show CDR1 as LGHDT and CDR2 as YNNKEL (reference sequence). The CDR3 extends over 16 amino acids.

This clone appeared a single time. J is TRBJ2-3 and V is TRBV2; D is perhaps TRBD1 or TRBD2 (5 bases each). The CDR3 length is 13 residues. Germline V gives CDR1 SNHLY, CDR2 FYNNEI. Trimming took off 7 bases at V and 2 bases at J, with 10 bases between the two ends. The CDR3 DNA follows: TGTGCCAGCACACGGGGACCCACAGATACGCAGTATTTT. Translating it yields CASTRGPTDTQYF.

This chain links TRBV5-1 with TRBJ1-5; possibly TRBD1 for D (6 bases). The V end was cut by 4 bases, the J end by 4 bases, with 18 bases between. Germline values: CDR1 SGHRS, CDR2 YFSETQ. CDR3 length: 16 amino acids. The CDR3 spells CASSPTGTSGNQPQHF. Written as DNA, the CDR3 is TGCGCCAGCAGCCCAACAGGGACATCAGGGAATCAGCCCCAGCATTTT.

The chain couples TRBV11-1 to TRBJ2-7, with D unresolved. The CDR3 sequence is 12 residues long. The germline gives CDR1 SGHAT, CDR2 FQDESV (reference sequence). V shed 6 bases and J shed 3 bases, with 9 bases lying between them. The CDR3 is CASRLNDYEQYF. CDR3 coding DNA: TGTGCCAGCAGACTGAATGACTACGAGCAGTACTTC.

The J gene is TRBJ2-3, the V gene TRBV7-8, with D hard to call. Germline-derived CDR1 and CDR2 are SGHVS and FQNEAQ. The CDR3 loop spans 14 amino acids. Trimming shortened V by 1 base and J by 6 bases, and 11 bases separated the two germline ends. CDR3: CASSLVGFQDTQYF. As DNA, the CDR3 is TGTGCCAGCAGCTTAGTGGGCTTCCAGGATACGCAGTATTTT.

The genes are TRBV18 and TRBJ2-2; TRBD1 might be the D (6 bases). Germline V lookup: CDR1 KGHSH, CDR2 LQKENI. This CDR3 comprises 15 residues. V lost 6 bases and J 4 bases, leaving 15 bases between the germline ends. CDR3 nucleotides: TGTGCCAGCTCCCGCTTCGGACAGCTCACCGGGGAGCTGTTTTTT. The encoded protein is CASSRFGQLTGELFF.

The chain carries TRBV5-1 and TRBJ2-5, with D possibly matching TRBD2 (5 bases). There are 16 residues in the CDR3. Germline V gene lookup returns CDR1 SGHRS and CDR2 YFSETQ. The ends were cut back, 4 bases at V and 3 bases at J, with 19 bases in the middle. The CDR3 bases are TGCGCCAGCAGCCTGGGGAACACCGGGATCGAAGAGACCCAGTACTTC. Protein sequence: CASSLGNTGIEETQYF.

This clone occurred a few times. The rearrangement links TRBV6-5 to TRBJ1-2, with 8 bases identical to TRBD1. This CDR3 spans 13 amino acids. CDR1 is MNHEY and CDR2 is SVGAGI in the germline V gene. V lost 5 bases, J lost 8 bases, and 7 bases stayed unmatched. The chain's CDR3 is CASSILRDRGYTF. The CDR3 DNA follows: TGTGCCAGCAGTATCCTTAGGGACAGGGGCTACACCTTC.

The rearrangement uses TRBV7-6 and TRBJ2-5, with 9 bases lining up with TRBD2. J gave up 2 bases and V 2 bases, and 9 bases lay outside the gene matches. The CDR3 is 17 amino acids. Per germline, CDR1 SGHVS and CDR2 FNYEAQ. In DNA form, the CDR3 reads TGTGCCAGCAGCTTACAGCCCCCTAGCGGGGCTCAAGAGACCCAGTACTTC. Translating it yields CASSLQPPSGAQETQYF.

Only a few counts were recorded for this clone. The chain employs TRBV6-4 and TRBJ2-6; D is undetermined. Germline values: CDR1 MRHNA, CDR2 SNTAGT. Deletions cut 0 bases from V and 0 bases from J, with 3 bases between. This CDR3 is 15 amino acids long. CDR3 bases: TGTGCCAGCAGTGACTCGCACTCTGGGGCCAACGTCCTGACTTTC. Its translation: CASSDSHSGANVLTF.

CDR3 DNA sequence: TGTGCCAGCAGCCCTCCCTGGGAGGTACTGGTTGCTGGCTACACCTTC. It is translated as CASSPPWEVLVAGYTF. This chain uses TRBV7-9 with TRBJ1-2; D is unclear. Germline-derived CDR1 and CDR2 are SEHNR and FQNEAQ (reference sequence). The CDR3 loop spans 16 amino acids. V shed 5 bases and J shed 7 bases, with 23 bases lying between them.

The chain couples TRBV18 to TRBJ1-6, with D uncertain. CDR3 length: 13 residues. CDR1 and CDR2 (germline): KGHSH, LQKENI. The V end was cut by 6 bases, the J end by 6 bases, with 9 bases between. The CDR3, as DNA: TGTGCCAGCTCCCTGGCGGTTAATTCACCCCTCCACTTT. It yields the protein CASSLAVNSPLHF. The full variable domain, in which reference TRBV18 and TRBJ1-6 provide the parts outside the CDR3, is NAGVMQNPRHLVRRRGQEARLRCSPMKGHSHVYWYRQLPEEGLKFMVYLQKENIIDESGMPKERFSAEFPKEGPSILRIQQVVRGDSAAYFCASSLAVNSPLHFGNGTRLTVT.

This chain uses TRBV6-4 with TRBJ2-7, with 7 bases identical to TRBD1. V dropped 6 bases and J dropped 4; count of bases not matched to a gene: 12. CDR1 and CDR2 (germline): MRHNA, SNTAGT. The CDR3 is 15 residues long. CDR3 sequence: CASSLPGTDRYEQYF. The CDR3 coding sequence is TGTGCCAGCAGCCTACCTGGGACAGACCGATACGAGCAGTACTTC.

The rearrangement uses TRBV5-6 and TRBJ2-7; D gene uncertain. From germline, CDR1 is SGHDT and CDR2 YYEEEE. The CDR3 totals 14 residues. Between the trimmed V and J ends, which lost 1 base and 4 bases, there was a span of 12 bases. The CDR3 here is CASSLLEGRYEQYF. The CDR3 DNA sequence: TGTGCCAGCAGCTTGCTGGAAGGACGATACGAGCAGTACTTC.

CDR3 sequence (DNA): TGTGCCAGCAGAGCGATACTAGGAGGCGGGGAGCTGTTTTTT. This encodes CASRAILGGGELFF. V usage is TRBV27 and J usage is TRBJ2-2, with D perhaps matching TRBD2 (5 bases). Germline lookup yields CDR1 MNHEY and CDR2 SMNVEV (reference sequence). CDR3 size: 14 residues. Trimming cost V 6 bases and J 7 bases, with 15 bases left between them.

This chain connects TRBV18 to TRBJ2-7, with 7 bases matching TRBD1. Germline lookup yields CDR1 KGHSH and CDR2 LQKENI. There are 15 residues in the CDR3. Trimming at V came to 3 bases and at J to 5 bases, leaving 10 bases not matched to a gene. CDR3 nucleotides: TGTGCCAGCTCACCCGCCCTGACAGGGCGAAACGAGCAGTACTTC. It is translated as CASSPALTGRNEQYF.

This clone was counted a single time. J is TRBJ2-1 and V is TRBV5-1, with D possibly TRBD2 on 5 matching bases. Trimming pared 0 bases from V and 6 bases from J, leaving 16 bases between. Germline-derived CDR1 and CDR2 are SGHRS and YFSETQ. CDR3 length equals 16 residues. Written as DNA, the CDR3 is TGCGCCAGCAGCTTGGGTAGTCCTAGCAATTCCAATGAGCAGTTCTTC. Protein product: CASSLGSPSNSNEQFF.

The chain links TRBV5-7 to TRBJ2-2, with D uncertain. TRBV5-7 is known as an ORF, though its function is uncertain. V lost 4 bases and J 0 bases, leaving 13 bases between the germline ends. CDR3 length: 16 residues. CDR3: CASSPDRDSNTGELFF. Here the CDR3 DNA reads TGTGCCAGCAGCCCGGACCGAGACTCGAACACCGGGGAGCTGTTTTTT.

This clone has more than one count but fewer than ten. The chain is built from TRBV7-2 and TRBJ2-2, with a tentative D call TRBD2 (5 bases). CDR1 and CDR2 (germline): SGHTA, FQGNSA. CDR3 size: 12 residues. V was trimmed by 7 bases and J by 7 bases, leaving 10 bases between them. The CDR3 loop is CASNNRGGELFF. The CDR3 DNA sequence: TGTGCCAGCAACAACCGGGGCGGGGAGCTGTTTTTT.

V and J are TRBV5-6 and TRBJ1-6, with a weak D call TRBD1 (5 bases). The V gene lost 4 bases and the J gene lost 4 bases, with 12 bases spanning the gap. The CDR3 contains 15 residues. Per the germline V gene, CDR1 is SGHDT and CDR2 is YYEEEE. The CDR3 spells CASSPGTGYNSPLHF. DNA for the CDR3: TGTGCCAGCAGCCCCGGGACGGGTTATAATTCACCCCTCCACTTT.

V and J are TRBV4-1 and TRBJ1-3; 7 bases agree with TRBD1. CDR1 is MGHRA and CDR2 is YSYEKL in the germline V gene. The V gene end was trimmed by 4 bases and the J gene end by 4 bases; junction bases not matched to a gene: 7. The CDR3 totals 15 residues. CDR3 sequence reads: CASSLPSGGGNTIYF. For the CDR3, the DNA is TGCGCCAGCAGCCTCCCGTCAGGGGGAGGAAACACCATATATTTT.

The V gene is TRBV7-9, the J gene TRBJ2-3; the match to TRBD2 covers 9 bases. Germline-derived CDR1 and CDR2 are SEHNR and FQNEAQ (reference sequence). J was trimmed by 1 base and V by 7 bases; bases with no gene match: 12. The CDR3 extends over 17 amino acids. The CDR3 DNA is TGTGCCAGCATGTTAGGACCAAGCGGGAGGCGCACAGATACGCAGTATTTT. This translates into CASMLGPSGRRTDTQYF.